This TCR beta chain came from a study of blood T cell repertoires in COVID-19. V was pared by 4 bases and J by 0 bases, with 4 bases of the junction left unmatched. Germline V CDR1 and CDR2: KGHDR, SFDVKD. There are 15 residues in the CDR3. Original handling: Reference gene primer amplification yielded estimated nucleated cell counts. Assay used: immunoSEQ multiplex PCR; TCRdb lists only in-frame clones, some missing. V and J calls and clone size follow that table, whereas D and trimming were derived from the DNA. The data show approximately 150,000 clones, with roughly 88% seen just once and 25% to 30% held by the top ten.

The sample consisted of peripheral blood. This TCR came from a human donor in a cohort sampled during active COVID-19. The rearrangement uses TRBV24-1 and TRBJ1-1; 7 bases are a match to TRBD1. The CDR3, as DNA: TGTGCCACCAGTGACTCGGGACAGATGAACACTGAAGCTTTCTTT. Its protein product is CATSDSGQMNTEAFF.